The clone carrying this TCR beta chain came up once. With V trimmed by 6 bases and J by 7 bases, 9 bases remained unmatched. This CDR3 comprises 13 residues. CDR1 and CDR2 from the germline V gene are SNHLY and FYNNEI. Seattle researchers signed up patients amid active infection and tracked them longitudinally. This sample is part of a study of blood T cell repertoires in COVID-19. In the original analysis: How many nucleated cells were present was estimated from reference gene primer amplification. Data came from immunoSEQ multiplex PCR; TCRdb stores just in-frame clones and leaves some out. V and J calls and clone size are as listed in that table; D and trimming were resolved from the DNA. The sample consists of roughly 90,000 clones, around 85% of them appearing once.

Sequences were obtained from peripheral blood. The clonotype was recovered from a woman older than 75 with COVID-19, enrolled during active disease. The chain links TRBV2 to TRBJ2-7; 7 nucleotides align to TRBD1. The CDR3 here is CASRATGVREQYF. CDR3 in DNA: TGTGCCAGCAGGGCTACAGGGGTGCGGGAGCAGTACTTC.